The rows below give T cell receptor beta chains drawn from one sample of a study of T cell responses to AZD1222 COVID-19 vaccine. Sequencing used immunoSEQ multiplex PCR; TCRdb keeps in-frame clones, though not all of them. Counted here are around 190,000 clones, around 88% occurring once; the ten biggest clones make up more than 9%. The input for sequencing was peripheral blood, taken 28 days after the second AZD1222 dose. The receptors originated from an adult who received the AZD1222 COVID-19 vaccine. Both conserved end residues are part of each CDR3. D genes are given only for firm matches. Not all rows give a size; the values are once, few, many and, for expanded clones, a class.

clone size: .; J gene: TRBJ2-7; D gene: .; V gene: TRBV5-1; CDR3 DNA: TGCGCCAGCAGCAGCACTGCACAGGCCTACGAGCAGTACTTC; CDR3 protein: CASSSTAQAYEQYF
clone size: once; J gene: TRBJ2-7; D gene: TRBD2; V gene: TRBV14; CDR3 DNA: TGTGCCAGCAGCCAAGACTGGGGGGGGATGCTCTACAACGAGCAGTACTTC; CDR3 protein: CASSQDWGGMLYNEQYF
clone size: .; J gene: TRBJ1-5; D gene: .; V gene: TRBV19; CDR3 DNA: TGTGCCAGTAGTATAGTTAGGACATCCTCGAATCAGCCCCAGCATTTT; CDR3 protein: CASSIVRTSSNQPQHF
clone size: .; J gene: TRBJ2-1; D gene: .; V gene: TRBV3-1/TRBV3-2; CDR3 DNA: TGTGCCAGCAGCCAAGCGGCGGGGAGCTACAATGAGCAGTTCTTC; CDR3 protein: CASSQAAGSYNEQFF
clone size: .; J gene: TRBJ1-6; D gene: .; V gene: TRBV19; CDR3 DNA: TGTGCCAGTAGTCCCCCCCTGCGGGGCTCCTATAATTCACCCCTCCACTTT; CDR3 protein: CASSPPLRGSYNSPLHF
clone size: .; J gene: TRBJ2-3; D gene: .; V gene: TRBV4-2; CDR3 DNA: TGTGCCAGCAGCCAGGAAGCTCCTCCTCGCACAGATACGCAGTATTTT; CDR3 protein: CASSQEAPPRTDTQYF
clone size: .; J gene: TRBJ1-2; D gene: .; V gene: TRBV6-5; CDR3 DNA: TGTGCCAGCAGTTACTCTGCAGAGGATCTAAACTACACCTTC; CDR3 protein: CASSYSAEDLNYTF
clone size: .; J gene: TRBJ1-2; D gene: .; V gene: TRBV6-5; CDR3 DNA: TGTTCCTGTCGGGGGATGGATGGCTACACCTTC; CDR3 protein: CSCRGMDGYTF
clone size: .; J gene: TRBJ2-5; D gene: .; V gene: TRBV19; CDR3 DNA: TGTGCCAGTAGTATGGGCGCCAGACAAGAGACCCAGTACTTC; CDR3 protein: CASSMGARQETQYF
clone size: .; J gene: TRBJ1-5; D gene: .; V gene: TRBV6-2/TRBV6-3; CDR3 DNA: TGTGCCAGCAGTTACTCGATTGGACAGCTGAATCAGCCCCAGCATTTT; CDR3 protein: CASSYSIGQLNQPQHF
clone size: .; J gene: TRBJ2-5; D gene: TRBD2; V gene: TRBV2; CDR3 DNA: TGTGCCAGCAGCTGGACTAGCGGGGGAACACAAGAGACCCAGTACTTC; CDR3 protein: CASSWTSGGTQETQYF